Below, 16 T cell receptor beta chains from the same sample are listed, as sequenced in a study of persistence of HIV-infected CD4 T cells. These TCRs' antigens remain unknown. This was the immunoSEQ version 4 assay in survey mode. Method: immunoSEQ multiplex PCR; TCRdb's copy keeps in-frame clones and lacks some. In the table there are about 45,000 clones, just under 90% of which are singletons. This nonspecific control used anti-CD3/anti-CD28 bead stimulation of CD4+ T cells. Sorting of responding CD4+ T cells relied on upregulated CD40 ligand together with CD69. The starting material was CD4+ T cells sorted from PBMCs after roughly 18-hour stimulation, obtained from a patient who received antiretroviral therapy. The source is an adult woman with HIV who was CMV-seropositive.

V is TRBV15 and J is TRBJ2-3; the match to TRBD2 covers 12 bases. This CDR3 region has 18 residues. CDR1 LNHNV and CDR2 YYDKDF come from the germline V gene (reference sequence). The V and J ends lost 0 bases and 0 bases, in that order; junction bases with no gene match: 4. The CDR3 loop reads CATSRELAGGLSTDTQYF. The CDR3 DNA follows: TGTGCCACCAGCAGAGAACTAGCGGGAGGCCTAAGCACAGATACGCAGTATTTT.

V gene TRBV20-1 combines with J gene TRBJ2-7; the D is unclear. The CDR3 spans 13 residues. Per germline, CDR1 DFQATT and CDR2 SNEGSKA (reference sequence). Trimming took 6 bases from V and 2 from J, leaving 14 bases between them. The CDR3: CSASKENTYEQYF. Written as DNA, the CDR3 is TGCAGTGCCAGTAAAGAGAACACCTACGAGCAGTACTTC.

This chain uses TRBV27 with TRBJ1-1; D remains unclear. The V gene's germline CDR1 is MNHEY and CDR2 SMNVEV (reference sequence). The CDR3 contains 13 residues. The V gene lost 6 bases and the J gene lost 4 bases, with 12 bases spanning the gap. For the CDR3, the DNA is TGTGCCAGCAGCCCGCGAAGCAGCACTGAAGCTTTCTTT. Amino acids: CASSPRSSTEAFF.

This clone was found once. The chain is built from TRBV9 and TRBJ1-1; D is uncertain. Germline CDR1 reads SGDLS; CDR2 reads YYNGEE. V lost 3 bases to trimming and J lost 6 bases, with 6 bases between them. CDR3 length equals 11 residues. CDR3 protein: CASSANAEAFF. The CDR3 region has the DNA TGTGCCAGCAGCGCGAATGCTGAAGCTTTCTTT.

This clone was detected a few times. V usage is TRBV6-5 and J usage is TRBJ1-2; D is possibly TRBD1 (6 bases). V gave up 2 bases and J gave up 4 bases, with 14 bases separating them. Germline V gives CDR1 MNHEY, CDR2 SVGAGI. The CDR3 runs 15 residues. The CDR3: CASSYQAGAGYGYTF. The CDR3 bases are TGTGCCAGCAGTTACCAGGCAGGGGCCGGCTATGGCTACACCTTC.

This chain joins TRBV19 and TRBJ2-1, with TRBD2 matching over 9 bases. J gave up 4 bases and V 4 bases, and 8 bases lay outside the gene matches. The CDR3 has 16 amino acids. Germline assignment: CDR1 LNHDA and CDR2 SQIVND (reference sequence). CDR3 in DNA: TGTGCCAGTAGTAATGAGCGGGGGGTCCAATACAATGAGCAGTTCTTC. This translates into CASSNERGVQYNEQFF.

The chain recombines TRBV27 with TRBJ2-7, with 9 bases lining up with TRBD2. Germline CDR1 MNHEY, CDR2 SMNVEV (reference sequence). Unmatched junction bases numbered 4, after V lost 3 bases and J lost 1 base. The CDR3 covers 15 residues. The chain's CDR3 is CASSFRGGDSYEQYF. The DNA for the CDR3 is TGTGCCAGCAGTTTTCGCGGGGGGGATTCCTACGAGCAGTACTTC.

This clone was observed a single time. This rearrangement joins TRBV5-6 to TRBJ2-5; tentative D call: TRBD2 (7 bases). In germline, CDR1 is SGHDT, CDR2 YYEEEE. This CDR3 is built from 14 residues. Trimming stripped 2 bases from V and 5 bases from J, with 13 bases between. The CDR3 DNA reads TGTGCCAGCAGCTTAACGGGGGGCCAGGAGACCCAGTACTTC. As protein: CASSLTGGQETQYF.

CDR3 DNA: TGTGCCACCAGTGACACGGGGCTTGGCAATCAGCCCCAGCATTTT. The encoded protein is CATSDTGLGNQPQHF. This chain joins TRBV24-1 and TRBJ1-5; possible D gene TRBD1, 5 bases. The CDR3 totals 15 residues. Germline CDR1 KGHDR, CDR2 SFDVKD. With 4 bases removed from V and 2 bases from J, the gap between germline ends came to 11 bases.

This clone came up once. V and J are TRBV29-1 and TRBJ2-5; possible D gene TRBD1, 5 bases. This CDR3 has 13 residues. Germline V lookup: CDR1 SQVTM, CDR2 ANQGSEA. Trimming took 3 bases from V and 1 from J, leaving 9 bases between them. The CDR3 reads CSVDRQGQETQYF. The DNA of the CDR3 is TGCAGCGTTGATCGGCAGGGCCAAGAGACCCAGTACTTC.

The chain carries TRBV30 and TRBJ1-2; D is unresolved. The CDR3 extends over 13 amino acids. CDR1 and CDR2 from the germline V gene are GTSNPN and SVGIG (reference sequence). Trimming took 2 bases from V and 2 from J, leaving 9 bases between them. The CDR3 reads CAWSPAANYGYTF. DNA for the CDR3: TGTGCCTGGAGTCCTGCGGCCAACTATGGCTACACCTTC.

The rearrangement uses TRBV5-4 and TRBJ2-3, with 8 bases fitting TRBD2. Per the germline V gene, CDR1 is SGHNT and CDR2 is YYREEE (reference sequence). The CDR3 has 15 amino acids. V was pared by 3 bases and J by 6 bases, with 9 bases of the junction left unmatched. The CDR3 coding sequence is TGTGCCAGCAGCTCTAGCGGGTCCGCGGGGGATACGCAGTATTTT. Translated: CASSSSGSAGDTQYF. The full variable domain, rest sourced from reference TRBV5-4 and TRBJ2-3, is ETGVTQSPTHLIKTRGQQVTLRCSSQSGHNTVSWYQQALGQGPQFIFQYYREEENGRGNFPPRFSGLQFPNYSSELNVNALELDDSALYLCASSSSGSAGDTQYFGPGTRLTVL.

This rearrangement joins TRBV9 to TRBJ1-2; TRBD1 agrees at 7 bases. The V gene end was trimmed by 7 bases and the J gene end by 7 bases; junction bases not matched to a gene: 7. Germline CDR1 is SGDLS and CDR2 is YYNGEE. This CDR3 is 12 amino acids long. The CDR3 protein is CASQGGRSGYTF. CDR3 sequence (DNA): TGTGCCAGCCAAGGGGGCAGGAGTGGCTACACCTTC. Drawing the rest from reference TRBV9 and TRBJ1-2, the complete variable domain is DSGVTQTPKHLITATGQRVTLRCSPRSGDLSVYWYQQSLDQGLQFLIQYYNGEERAKGNILERFSAQQFPDLHSELNLSSLELGDSALYFCASQGGRSGYTFGSGTRLTVV.

The V call is TRBV2, the J call TRBJ1-2, with no clear D. The CDR3 loop spans 11 amino acids. Germline V gene sequence: CDR1 SNHLY, CDR2 FYNNEI. Trimming removed 8 bases at V and 5 bases at J, with 9 bases between. The CDR3 DNA follows: TGTGCCAGCTCGGCTGCTTATGGCTACACCTTC. The encoded protein is CASSAAYGYTF.

The chain uses TRBV9 and TRBJ2-2; TRBD2 matches 9 bases. Germline V gene data show CDR1 as SGDLS and CDR2 as YYNGEE. The V and J ends lost 7 bases and 9 bases, in that order; junction bases with no gene match: 7. The CDR3 length is 13 residues. The CDR3 region has the DNA TGTGCCAGCGCGGCGGGAGGGCATAGGGAGCTGTTTTTT. Protein: CASAAGGHRELFF.

The chain uses TRBV5-6 and TRBJ1-2, with 8 bases fitting TRBD1. Trimming took 4 bases from V and 4 from J; bases not matched to a gene: 9. This CDR3 region has 15 residues. In germline, CDR1 is SGHDT, CDR2 YYEEEE. CDR3 sequence: CASSLEGQAGYGYTF. CDR3 sequence (DNA): TGTGCCAGCAGCCTAGAGGGACAGGCAGGCTATGGCTACACCTTC. The variable domain in full, completed from reference TRBV5-6 and TRBJ1-2, reads DAGVTQSPTHLIKTRGQQVTLRCSPKSGHDTVSWYQQALGQGPQFIFQYYEEEERQRGNFPDRFSGHQFPNYSSELNVNALLLGDSALYLCASSLEGQAGYGYTFGSGTRLTVV.